A selection of T cell receptor beta chains follows, all from one sample in a study of regulatory T cells in long-lasting Graves disease. MiXCR, run by TCRdb on the multiplex PCR reads, gives a single entry per CDR3 protein. Found here are about 470,000 distinct CDR3 sequences, roughly 17% of them singletons; the top ten hold 12%. These data also featured in a second study, about T cells in Graves' hyperthyroidism and ophthalmopathy.

The sequenced sample was peripheral blood mononuclear cells (PBMCs), obtained at new diagnosis, from a patient treated with antithyroid drugs. The source of these receptors is a man between 40 and 49 years old with Graves disease. Both conserved end residues are part of each CDR3. The order of the fields is V gene, J gene, D gene, clone size, CDR3 protein, CDR3 DNA. D genes are given only for firm matches. For some rows the clone size is stated as once, few or many, or as a class when expanded; others skip it.

TRBV2	TRBJ2-7	TRBD1	few	CAGSGQGTTVQYF	TGTGCCGGCAGTGGACAGGGGACTACGGTGCAGTACTTC
TRBV15	TRBJ1-1	-	many	CATSREYGTEAFF	TGTGCCACCAGCAGAGAATACGGGACTGAAGCTTTCTTT
TRBV15	TRBJ2-7	-	-	CATSTGASYEQYF	TGTGCCACCAGCACGGGGGCCTCCTACGAGCAGTACTTC
TRBV6-1	TRBJ1-5	-	few	CASSEAGWGGPQPQHF	TGTGCCAGCAGTGAAGCGGGGTGGGGGGGGCCTCAGCCCCAGCATTTT
TRBV19	TRBJ1-5	TRBD1	-	CASHRDRVGQPQHF	TGTGCCAGTCACCGGGACAGAGTAGGTCAGCCCCAGCATTTT
TRBV28	TRBJ2-7	TRBD2	-	CASSRIAGTEHF	TGTGCCAGCAGTAGGATAGCGGGGACGGAGCACTTC
TRBV19	TRBJ2-2	-	few	CASSQWSNTGELFF	TGTGCCAGTAGTCAGTGGTCGAACACCGGGGAGCTGTTTTTT
TRBV28	TRBJ2-1	-	-	CASTRGGVVFF	TGTGCCAGCACTCGAGGTGGGGTTGTTTTCTTC
TRBV7-2	TRBJ2-2	-	many	CASSLPPLQGGELFF	TGTGCCAGCAGCTTACCCCCCCTTCAGGGCGGGGAGCTGTTTTTT
TRBV19	TRBJ1-2	TRBD1	few	CASSLTGEAGYTF	TGTGCCAGTAGTTTGACAGGGGAGGCCGGCTACACCTTC
TRBV30	TRBJ2-7	TRBD1	-	CAWSVGQGAYEQYF	TGTGCCTGGAGTGTAGGACAGGGGGCTTACGAGCAGTACTTC
TRBV2	TRBJ1-1	-	many	CASRTRGDMNTEAFF	TGTGCCAGCAGGACTCGCGGGGATATGAACACTGAAGCTTTCTTT
TRBV5-6	TRBJ2-3	TRBD1	-	CASSSGQGLGTQYF	TGTGCCAGCAGCTCGGGACAGGGTCTAGGTACGCAGTATTTT
TRBV2	TRBJ2-3	TRBD2	many	CASQREGRGDTQYF	TGTGCCAGCCAGCGGGAGGGGCGGGGAGATACGCAGTATTTT
TRBV20-1	TRBJ2-3	-	many	CSARPPSIRTDTQYF	TGCAGTGCTAGACCCCCTAGCATACGCACAGATACGCAGTATTTT
TRBV5-4	TRBJ1-1	TRBD1	many	CASSPDRGANTEAFF	TGTGCCAGCAGCCCCGACAGGGGGGCGAACACTGAAGCTTTCTTT
TRBV24-1	TRBJ2-1	-	-	CAIRDHRAHEQFF	TGTGCCATCCGTGACCACAGGGCTCATGAGCAGTTCTTC
TRBV7-8	TRBJ1-2	-	many	CASSLGVSPYGYTF	TGTGCCAGCAGCTTAGGTGTCAGCCCCTATGGCTACACCTTC
TRBV18	TRBJ1-6	-	many	CASSPRQGNSPLHF	TGTGCCAGCTCACCACGGCAGGGGAATTCACCCCTCCACTTT
TRBV12-3/TRBV12-4	TRBJ1-2	-	few	CASSRTSGGYTF	TGTGCCAGCAGTCGCACCTCGGGTGGCTACACCTTC
TRBV29-1	TRBJ2-5	TRBD2	few	CSVDPRGETQYF	TGCAGCGTTGACCCGCGGGGGGAGACCCAGTACTTC